These 9 T cell receptor beta chains were sequenced from one sample in a study of blood T cell repertoires in COVID-19. Profiled with immunoSEQ multiplex PCR; TCRdb holds only in-frame clones, not every one. Among about 150,000 clones listed, 85% were seen once. What was sequenced was peripheral blood. These receptors all stem from an elderly woman with COVID-19, enrolled during active disease.

The V call is TRBV3-1 (or the pseudogene TRBV3-2), the J call TRBJ1-1; a possible D gene is TRBD1 (5 bases). This CDR3 is 13 amino acids long. V was shortened by 4 bases and J by 7 bases, with 13 bases between the two germline ends. Germline loops: CDR1 LGHDT, CDR2 YNNKEL (reference sequence). CDR3 sequence reads: CASSPLSQGEAFF. CDR3 sequence (DNA): TGTGCCAGCAGCCCACTCTCCCAGGGTGAAGCTTTCTTT.

The CDR3 sequence: CASSQGTGGSEQYF. CDR3 bases: TGTGCCAGCAGCCAAGGGACAGGGGGCTCCGAGCAGTACTTC. J is TRBJ2-7 and V is TRBV3-1 (or the pseudogene TRBV3-2), with 11 positions matching TRBD1. The CDR3 sequence is 14 residues long. The germline CDR1 and CDR2 sequences are LGHDT and YNNKEL (reference sequence). V lost 1 base to trimming and J lost 6 bases; unmatched junction nucleotides: 2.

This chain joins TRBV7-9 and TRBJ1-1; D gene ambiguous. Trimming cost V 3 bases and J 1 base, with 12 bases left between them. CDR3 length: 15 residues. CDR1 and CDR2 from the germline V gene are SEHNR and FQNEAQ (reference sequence). The CDR3 DNA sequence: TGTGCCAGCAGCTTCGGTGGGAGGCCGAACACTGAAGCTTTCTTT. Protein: CASSFGGRPNTEAFF.

This clone was recorded only once. Mismatch with germline at one junction end may stem from a read error. The V and J genes are TRBV27 and TRBJ2-7; D is uncertain. The length of the CDR3 is 12 residues. Germline V CDR1 and CDR2: MNHEY, SMNVEV (reference sequence). The CDR3 DNA reads TGTGCCAGCAGTTCGCGAGCTCAGGAAGGTAGGTTC. Its protein is CASSSRAQEGRF.

This clone was seen just once. The chain employs TRBV28 and TRBJ2-7; 15 bases agree with TRBD2. The CDR3 runs 16 residues. Germline V gene sequence: CDR1 MDHEN, CDR2 SYDVKM. V shed 8 bases, J shed 3 bases, and the junction held 8 bases outside the gene matches. CDR3 region: CASRGLAGGPVYEQYF. The CDR3 DNA reads TGTGCCAGCCGCGGACTAGCGGGAGGGCCGGTCTACGAGCAGTACTTC.

J is TRBJ1-2 and V is TRBV27, with 10 bases identical to TRBD1. V was pared by 1 base and J by 10 bases, with 3 bases of the junction left unmatched. Germline CDR1 is MNHEY and CDR2 is SMNVEV (reference sequence). This CDR3 contains 13 residues. The chain's CDR3 is CASSLYGTGDYTF. The CDR3 nucleotides are TGTGCCAGCAGTTTATATGGGACAGGGGACTACACCTTC.

This chain joins TRBV20-1 and TRBJ2-3; TRBD2 aligns across 9 bases. This CDR3 is 15 amino acids long. V was clipped by 3 bases and J by 5 bases; unmatched bases: 9. In germline, CDR1 is DFQATT, CDR2 SNEGSKA (reference sequence). The CDR3 DNA reads as TGCAGTGCTAGTCAAGCGGGAGGTACAGTAGATACGCAGTATTTT. Translated: CSASQAGGTVDTQYF.

This clone was recorded once. The chain links TRBV5-1 to TRBJ2-3; TRBD1 aligns across 7 bases. The CDR3 is 13 residues long. Germline assignment: CDR1 SGHRS and CDR2 YFSETQ. Trimming took 2 bases from V and 3 from J; bases not matched to a gene: 0. The CDR3 bases are TGCGCCAGCAGCTTACAGGGGACAGATACGCAGTATTTT. This codes for CASSLQGTDTQYF. The full variable domain, completed using reference TRBV5-1 and TRBJ2-3, is KAGVTQTPRYLIKTRGQQVTLSCSPISGHRSVSWYQQTPGQGLQFLFEYFSETQRNKGNFPGRFSGRQFSNSRSEMNVSTLELGDSALYLCASSLQGTDTQYFGPGTRLTVL.

The rearrangement uses TRBV11-1 and TRBJ2-7, with 7 positions matching TRBD2. V gave up 5 bases and J gave up 6 bases; unmatched junction bases: 7. This CDR3 contains 13 residues. The germline V gene encodes CDR1 SGHAT and CDR2 FQDESV (reference sequence). The CDR3 nucleotides are TGTGCCAGCAGCCCCGGGACGGGAGGCGAGCAGTACTTC. Protein: CASSPGTGGEQYF.